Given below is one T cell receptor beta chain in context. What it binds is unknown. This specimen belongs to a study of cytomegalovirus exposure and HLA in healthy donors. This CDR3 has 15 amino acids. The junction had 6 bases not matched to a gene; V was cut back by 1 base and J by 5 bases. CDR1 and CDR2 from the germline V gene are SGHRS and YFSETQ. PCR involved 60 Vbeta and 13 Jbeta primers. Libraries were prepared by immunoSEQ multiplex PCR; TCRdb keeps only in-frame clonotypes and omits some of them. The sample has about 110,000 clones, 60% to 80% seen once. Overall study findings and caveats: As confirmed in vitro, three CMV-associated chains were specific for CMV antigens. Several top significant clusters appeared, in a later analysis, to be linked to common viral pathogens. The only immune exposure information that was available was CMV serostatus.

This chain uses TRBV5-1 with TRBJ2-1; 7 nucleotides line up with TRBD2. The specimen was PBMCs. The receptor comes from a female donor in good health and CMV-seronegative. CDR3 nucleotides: TGCGCCAGCAGCTTGACTAGCGCGATTAACAATGAGCAGTTCTTC. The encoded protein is CASSLTSAINNEQFF.